The 20 T cell receptor beta chains reported below all come from one sample, sequenced in a study of T cell responses to AZD1222 COVID-19 vaccine. Sequenced by immunoSEQ multiplex PCR; TCRdb stores in-frame clones only, minus some. Of some 130,000 clones detected, roughly 91% appear once; the ten largest clones hold 1.1%. Material: peripheral blood, obtained 28 days after the second AZD1222 dose. These receptors originate from an adult who received the AZD1222 COVID-19 vaccine.

This chain uses TRBV11-2 with TRBJ1-2; the D gene is possibly TRBD1 (6 bases). The germline V gene encodes CDR1 SGHAT and CDR2 FQNNGV. The CDR3 contains 14 residues. V dropped 5 bases and J dropped 5 bases, with 15 bases sitting between them. DNA of the CDR3: TGTGCCAGCAGCCCGGCGGGACACCTTTATGGCTACACCTTC. It is translated as CASSPAGHLYGYTF.

The rearrangement links TRBV7-2 to TRBJ1-5; no clear D gene. V was shortened by 5 bases and J by 5 bases, with 13 bases between the two germline ends. CDR3 length: 14 amino acids. In germline, CDR1 is SGHTA, CDR2 FQGNSA. The CDR3 DNA follows: TGTGCCAGCAGCCCCCCGAACTACTATCAGCCCCAGCATTTT. Its translation: CASSPPNYYQPQHF.

This chain uses TRBV19 with TRBJ1-2; possible D gene TRBD1, 5 bases. Trimming shortened V by 10 bases and J by 4 bases, and 7 bases separated the two germline ends. The CDR3 covers 10 residues. Germline-derived CDR1 and CDR2 are LNHDA and SQIVND (reference sequence). The CDR3 protein is CATRAYGYTF. The CDR3, as DNA: TGTGCCACCAGGGCCTATGGCTACACCTTC.

This chain connects TRBV6-5 to TRBJ1-2; weak D call: TRBD1 (6 bases). The germline V and J ends were trimmed by 2 bases and 2 bases, with 9 bases remaining between them. Per germline, CDR1 MNHEY and CDR2 SVGAGI. There are 14 residues in the CDR3. The CDR3 reads CASSYAGTNYGYTF. The CDR3 DNA sequence: TGTGCCAGCAGTTACGCAGGGACAAACTATGGCTACACCTTC.

V is TRBV10-3 and J is TRBJ2-5; D perhaps matches TRBD1 (6 bases). Trimming took 11 bases from V and 2 from J, leaving 15 bases between them. The CDR3 is 13 residues long. The germline CDR1 and CDR2 sequences are ENHRY and SYGVKD. The CDR3 region is CAVQGSPQETQYF. CDR3 coding DNA: TGTGCCGTCCAGGGGAGCCCTCAAGAGACCCAGTACTTC.

The chain uses TRBV19 and TRBJ1-5, with 10 bases that match TRBD1. The CDR3 has 14 amino acids. Germline CDR1 and CDR2: LNHDA and SQIVND (reference sequence). J lost 7 bases, V lost 6 bases, and 6 bases had no gene match. The CDR3: CASRATGGGQPQHF. The DNA for the CDR3 is TGTGCCAGTAGAGCGACAGGGGGCGGCCAGCCCCAGCATTTT.

The rearrangement links TRBV11-1 to TRBJ1-1; the match to TRBD1 covers 7 bases. V lost 6 bases to trimming and J lost 0 bases; unmatched junction nucleotides: 10. Germline loops: CDR1 SGHAT, CDR2 FQDESV (reference sequence). The CDR3 spans 16 residues. The CDR3 region is CASRKTGRTLNTEAFF. Written as DNA, the CDR3 is TGTGCCAGCAGGAAGACAGGGCGAACCCTGAACACTGAAGCTTTCTTT.

This rearrangement joins TRBV11-2 to TRBJ1-1; perhaps TRBD1 as D (5 bases). The CDR3 spans 15 residues. V was trimmed by 0 bases and J by 7 bases, leaving 15 bases between them. The germline V gene encodes CDR1 SGHAT and CDR2 FQNNGV. In DNA form, the CDR3 reads TGTGCCAGCAGCTTAGAGCCGGGGGTTATTAGTGAAGCTTTCTTT. This translates into CASSLEPGVISEAFF.

The V call is TRBV27, the J call TRBJ2-1; tentative D call: TRBD1 (6 bases). CDR3 length: 16 amino acids. V dropped 6 bases and J dropped 4 bases, with 19 bases sitting between them. From germline, CDR1 is MNHEY and CDR2 SMNVEV (reference sequence). The CDR3 here is CASRRSTGVQYNEQFF. In nucleotides, the CDR3 is TGTGCCAGCAGGAGATCGACAGGAGTTCAGTACAATGAGCAGTTCTTC.

The chain has TRBV5-6 and TRBJ1-2; 8 bases are a match to TRBD1. CDR1 SGHDT and CDR2 YYEEEE come from the germline V gene. The CDR3 has 15 residues. Trimming removed 7 bases from V and 3 bases from J; junction bases left unmatched: 11. This chain's CDR3 is CASGEIRTGYYGYTF. In DNA, the CDR3 is TGTGCCAGCGGCGAAATCCGGACAGGGTACTATGGCTACACCTTC.

The V and J genes are TRBV5-4 and TRBJ1-2, with 8 nucleotides matching TRBD1. The CDR3 sequence is 15 residues long. Germline CDR1 and CDR2: SGHNT and YYREEE (reference sequence). V lost 2 bases, J lost 1 base, and 4 bases stayed unmatched. The CDR3 bases are TGTGCCAGCAGCTTTCTTGACAGGGGTAACTATGGCTACACCTTC. This encodes CASSFLDRGNYGYTF.

DNA for the CDR3: TGTGCCAGCTCACCACCGGGAACAGATACGCAGTATTTT. It codes for CASSPPGTDTQYF. The V call is TRBV18, the J call TRBJ2-3; D unresolved. The ends were cut back, 0 bases at V and 3 bases at J, with 4 bases in the middle. This CDR3 has 13 residues. The V gene's germline CDR1 is KGHSH and CDR2 LQKENI.

The V and J genes are TRBV3-1 (or the pseudogene TRBV3-2) and TRBJ2-6; possibly TRBD1 or TRBD2 for D (5 bases each). Trimming shortened V by 4 bases and J by 0 bases, and 13 bases separated the two germline ends. The CDR3 spans 17 residues. Per germline, CDR1 LGHDT and CDR2 YNNKEL (reference sequence). DNA for the CDR3: TGTGCCAGCAGCCGGGACCGCTCGAGCTCTGGGGCCAACGTCCTGACTTTC. This translates into CASSRDRSSSGANVLTF.

The genes are TRBV19 and TRBJ1-3, with 9 bases that match TRBD1. The CDR3 covers 17 residues. V shed 6 bases, J shed 0 bases, and the junction held 9 bases outside the gene matches. CDR1 is LNHDA and CDR2 is SQIVND in the germline V gene (reference sequence). CDR3 coding DNA: TGTGCCAGTAGCATGGGACAGGGCTTTGGCTCTGGAAACACCATATATTTT. This encodes CASSMGQGFGSGNTIYF.

This CDR3 reads CASSGGTGAEQYF. CDR3 sequence (DNA): TGTGCCAGCAGCGGCGGGACAGGGGCCGAGCAGTACTTC. The V call is TRBV9, the J call TRBJ2-7; 10 bases agree with TRBD1. Germline CDR1 SGDLS, CDR2 YYNGEE. CDR3 size: 13 residues. The ends lost 3 bases at V and 6 bases at J; junction bases unmatched: 3.

J is TRBJ2-7 and V is TRBV9, with 9 nucleotides matching TRBD2. Trimming cost V 2 bases and J 5 bases; bases outside gene matches: 11. The CDR3 is 16 residues long. Germline V CDR1 and CDR2: SGDLS, YYNGEE. The CDR3 here is CASSVWAGGPGNEQYF. DNA of the CDR3: TGTGCCAGCAGCGTTTGGGCGGGAGGGCCTGGCAACGAGCAGTACTTC. The complete variable domain, with remaining parts taken from reference TRBV9 and TRBJ2-7, reads DSGVTQTPKHLITATGQRVTLRCSPRSGDLSVYWYQQSLDQGLQFLIQYYNGEERAKGNILERFSAQQFPDLHSELNLSSLELGDSALYFCASSVWAGGPGNEQYFGPGTRLTVT.

In this sample, this clone turned up a few times. The rearrangement links TRBV19 to TRBJ1-5; D is undetermined. V was trimmed by 0 bases and J by 4 bases, leaving 7 bases between them. CDR3 length: 14 amino acids. CDR1 LNHDA and CDR2 SQIVND come from the germline V gene (reference sequence). The CDR3 loop is CASSIDSVNQPQHF. CDR3 nucleotide sequence: TGTGCCAGTAGTATAGACTCGGTAAATCAGCCCCAGCATTTT.

The V gene is TRBV2, the J gene TRBJ1-2; weak D call: TRBD1 (5 bases). Germline CDR1 SNHLY, CDR2 FYNNEI. The CDR3 totals 14 residues. V lost 5 bases and J lost 4, with 14 bases in between. CDR3 loop: CASSRGERFYGYTF. CDR3 nucleotide sequence: TGTGCCAGCAGTAGGGGAGAAAGGTTCTATGGCTACACCTTC.

The gene calls are TRBV14 and TRBJ1-2, with 8 positions matching TRBD1. Trimming at V came to 4 bases and at J to 8 bases, leaving 3 bases not matched to a gene. The CDR3 extends over 12 amino acids. Germline V lookup: CDR1 SGHDN, CDR2 FVKESK. The CDR3 spells CASSRQGIGYTF. Here the CDR3 DNA reads TGTGCCAGCAGCCGACAGGGGATCGGCTACACCTTC.

J is TRBJ2-7 and V is TRBV12-3 or TRBV12-4; 8 bases align to TRBD2. V lost 10 bases and J lost 5; bases outside the gene matches: 4. CDR3 length: 11 amino acids. CDR3 nucleotide sequence: TGTGCCAAGGGGACTAGGAACGAGCAGTACTTC. This translates into CAKGTRNEQYF.